This record covers a single T cell receptor beta chain. Its antigen is currently not known. Within one base of it there is no much larger clone, and no base qualities were kept. This specimen belongs to a study of CD8 T cells in seronegative destructive rheumatoid arthritis (TCRdb year 2020). Background for the entire study: Most of the eight CND-RA patients were receiving biological drugs at sampling. Peripheral CD8+ TCRbeta repertoires of CCP-negative destructive rheumatoid arthritis (CND-RA) patients were compared with newly diagnosed seropositive RA, seronegative RA and healthy controls. The seropositive RA, seronegative RA and healthy control comparison cohorts were taken from a previously published TCRbeta dataset and were not newly sequenced.

The full study reports these points: A distinct set of enriched public clonotypes appeared to be present in CND-RA patients, and the authors interpreted this finding as support for a separate disease subset. With age adjusted for, CD8+ TCRbeta repertoires in CND-RA patients appeared less diverse and more clonal than repertoires in other RA subtypes. More CMV-reactive and fewer influenza A-reactive CD8+ TCRbeta sequences were observed in CND-RA repertoires than in controls and other RA subtypes. Across the 100,000 to 150,000 clonotypes tested, no public clonotype enrichment was retained after Benjamini-Hochberg correction. Because diagnostic samples were lacking, the TCR repertoire differences may partly reflect years of poor disease control rather than having been present at onset. The small size of the CND-RA cohort was acknowledged as a study limitation.

CND-RA patients were negative for the clinical CCP2 antibody test, and joint destruction progressed despite active therapy. All CND-RA patients were characterized by typical joint destruction in wrists and ankles and by failure of conventional anti-rheumatic therapy. Instead of being sampled at diagnosis, CND-RA patients were sampled after long disease histories, which in several cases spanned decades. About 50 millilitres of EDTA-anticoagulated peripheral blood were drawn from each patient. Ficoll-Paque PLUS density gradient separation was used to isolate peripheral blood mononuclear cells. CD8+ cells were isolated from fresh or cryopreserved PBMCs by AutoMACS magnetic bead positive selection, with purity checked by flow cytometry. Genomic DNA was extracted using Nucleospin Tissue or Tissue XS kits and then quantified on a Qubit 2.0 fluorometer. V is clipped by 5 bases and J by 5 bases, and the sequence between their germline boundaries is 15 bases long. According to the germline V gene, CDR1 reads MDHEN and CDR2 reads SYDVKM. The CDR3 starts with the cysteine, ends with the phenylalanine, and has 14 residues. Only CDR3 DNA remains: 42 bases, in frame from the first base.

Genomic DNA from CD8+ cells was used for TCRbeta sequencing, which was performed according to the manufacturer's instructions. TCRbeta sequencing used the immunoSEQ assay and was run at a genomics technology centre in Finland. The authors' analysis ran thus. The clonotype tables produced by the immunoSEQ preprocessing pipeline were converted into VDJtools format, and any non-productive clonotypes were filtered out. Samples with fewer than 10,000 reads were excluded, the remaining samples were subsampled to 10,000 reads, and most of the eight CND-RA samples were retained. Using the VDJtools CalcDiversityStats function on data subsampled to 10,000 reads, the Shannon-Wiener, Simpson and clonality indices were calculated. To infer antigen specificity, non-singleton TCRbeta clonotypes were hard-matched against VDJdb, meaning no mismatches were allowed. CDR3 sequences that differed by one amino acid (Hamming distance 1) were grouped together into clusters with potentially shared antigen targets. Group enrichment of public clonotypes was tested with one-sided Fisher's exact tests after groups were resampled to six samples, with the procedure repeated ten times. The table comes from immuneACCESS by way of TCRdb, which keeps in-frame sequences with V and J called. Part of the clones is missing from these tables; in studies checked, under half for an unresolved V gene and the rest for unknown reasons. For V, J and clone size, that table is used; D and trimming come from the DNA. Recorded for this sample are about 12,000 clones; roughly four fifths of them occurred a single time. The ten most abundant clones make up 27% of the sample.

Source material: CD8+ T cells from blood. The chain is assembled from TRBV28 and TRBJ2-5; the D gene remains uncertain. The TCR sequence derives from a woman aged 30 to 49 with seronegative destructive rheumatoid arthritis. In nucleotides, the sequence is TGTGCCAGCAGTCCCCGGGTTGCGGAGGAGACCCAGTACTTC. This yields the protein CASSPRVAEETQYF.